These T cell receptor beta chains were read from a single sample in a study of blood T cell repertoires in COVID-19. Sequenced by immunoSEQ multiplex PCR; TCRdb stores in-frame clones only, minus some. The data hold about 200,000 clones, with approximately 84% observed a single time. The material sequenced was peripheral blood. Every receptor here comes from a woman in her fifties or sixties with active or convalescent COVID-19. CDR3s include the opening cysteine and the closing phenylalanine or tryptophan. The D gene is left open where the match is weak. Clone sizes are given selectively: once, few, many, or a class where the clone is expanded.

clone size	D gene	V gene	J gene	CDR3 protein	CDR3 DNA
NA	NA	TRBV18	TRBJ1-1	CASSPLGQHTEAFF	TGTGCCAGCTCACCATTAGGACAACACACTGAAGCTTTCTTT
NA	TRBD1	TRBV6-6	TRBJ2-5	CASSPGQWETQYF	TGTGCCAGCAGTCCGGGACAGTGGGAGACCCAGTACTTC
NA	NA	TRBV25-1	TRBJ1-3	CASTPGLFSGNTIYF	TGTGCCAGCACCCCGGGACTATTCTCTGGAAACACCATATATTTT
NA	NA	TRBV24-1	TRBJ1-1	CATSDREGEAFF	TGTGCCACCAGTGATCGCGAGGGTGAAGCTTTCTTT
NA	NA	TRBV7-7	TRBJ2-5	CASSLVSEETQYF	TGTGCCAGCAGCTTAGTATCAGAAGAGACCCAGTACTTC
NA	TRBD2	TRBV2	TRBJ2-5	CASSSGTRGETQYF	TGTGCCAGCAGTTCCGGGACTAGGGGAGAGACCCAGTACTTC
NA	NA	TRBV21-1	TRBJ1-4	CASSRTRTGHEKLFF	TGTGCCAGCAGCCGTACCAGGACAGGGCATGAAAAACTGTTTTTT
NA	TRBD1	TRBV7-6	TRBJ2-2	CASSLGTGVSGELFF	TGTGCCAGCAGCTTAGGGACAGGGGTTTCCGGGGAGCTGTTTTTT
NA	TRBD2	TRBV24-1	TRBJ2-1	CATSDSGSYNEQFF	TGTGCCACCAGTGATAGCGGGAGCTACAATGAGCAGTTCTTC
NA	NA	TRBV3-1/TRBV3-2	TRBJ1-5	CASSRGGNQPQHF	TGTGCCAGCAGCCGGGGCGGCAATCAGCCCCAGCATTTT
NA	TRBD2	TRBV28	TRBJ2-7	CASTPSGSGSYEQYF	TGTGCCAGCACCCCCTCCGGTAGCGGGTCCTACGAGCAGTACTTC
NA	NA	TRBV19	TRBJ2-6	CASSIDLGEGDSGANVLTF	TGTGCCAGTAGTATAGATCTAGGGGAAGGAGACTCTGGGGCCAACGTCCTGACTTTC
NA	NA	TRBV21-1	TRBJ1-4	CASSKGWHLNEKLFF	TGTGCCAGCAGCAAAGGTTGGCATCTTAATGAAAAACTGTTTTTT
NA	TRBD1	TRBV3-1/TRBV3-2	TRBJ1-1	CASSQDQGVGTEAFF	TGTGCCAGCAGCCAAGATCAGGGGGTCGGCACTGAAGCTTTCTTT
NA	TRBD2	TRBV11-2	TRBJ2-1	CASSLEASGRSGNEQFF	TGTGCCAGCAGCTTAGAGGCTAGCGGGAGGTCTGGAAATGAGCAGTTCTTC
once	NA	TRBV5-1	TRBJ2-1	CASSLRPDRAGGDNEQFF	TGCGCCAGCAGCTTGAGGCCCGACAGGGCCGGGGGAGACAATGAGCAGTTCTTC
few	TRBD1	TRBV19	TRBJ1-2	CASTNRGMNYGYTF	TGTGCCAGTACTAACAGGGGGATGAACTATGGCTACACCTTC
NA	TRBD2	TRBV5-1	TRBJ2-5	CASSLEFGGRGETQYF	TGCGCCAGCAGCTTGGAATTCGGCGGGAGGGGAGAGACCCAGTACTTC
NA	NA	TRBV19	TRBJ2-1	CASSSNRVGSNEQFF	TGTGCCAGTAGTTCCAACAGGGTTGGTTCTAATGAGCAGTTCTTC
NA	TRBD2	TRBV2	TRBJ2-1	CASKASGRFYNEQFF	TGTGCCAGCAAGGCTAGCGGGAGGTTTTACAATGAGCAGTTCTTC
once	NA	TRBV5-1	TRBJ1-6	CASSSDSYNSPLHF	TGCGCCAGCAGCTCCGACAGTTATAATTCACCCCTCCACTTT
NA	TRBD2	TRBV5-4	TRBJ2-2	CASSLGAGASTGELFF	TGTGCCAGCAGCTTAGGAGCGGGGGCCTCCACCGGGGAGCTGTTTTTT
once	TRBD1	TRBV19	TRBJ1-1	CASRTGGNTEAFF	TGTGCCAGTAGGACAGGGGGAAACACTGAAGCTTTCTTT
NA	NA	TRBV6-6	TRBJ2-3	CASSYPQGVADTQYF	TGTGCCAGCAGTTACCCCCAGGGTGTCGCAGATACGCAGTATTTT
NA	NA	TRBV19	TRBJ2-2	CASRILVAGELFF	TGTGCCAGTAGGATTTTGGTAGCCGGGGAGCTGTTTTTT
NA	TRBD1	TRBV7-9	TRBJ1-1	CASSRQGDTEAFF	TGTGCCAGCAGCCGACAGGGGGACACTGAAGCTTTCTTT
NA	NA	TRBV19	TRBJ1-5	CASTPREAERNQPQHF	TGTGCCAGTACCCCCCGGGAAGCCGAGCGCAATCAGCCCCAGCATTTT
few	NA	TRBV5-5	TRBJ2-3	CASSFQRVGGKDTQYF	TGTGCCAGCAGCTTCCAGCGGGTGGGTGGAAAGGATACGCAGTATTTT
NA	TRBD1	TRBV5-6	TRBJ2-5	CASSSTIRQGQETQYF	TGTGCCAGCAGCTCCACCATCCGACAGGGCCAAGAGACCCAGTACTTC
NA	NA	TRBV2	TRBJ1-4	CASSRFPPLSEEKLFF	TGTGCCAGCAGCCGTTTCCCTCCGCTCAGTGAAGAAAAACTGTTTTTT
NA	NA	TRBV7-9	TRBJ1-2	CASTLSRRELGDREGYTF	TGTGCCAGCACCTTAAGCCGGCGGGAGCTGGGCGACCGAGAAGGCTACACCTTC
NA	NA	TRBV6-1	TRBJ2-1	CASSEAEGEGNEQFF	TGTGCCAGCAGTGAAGCTGAAGGAGAGGGCAATGAGCAGTTCTTC
few	TRBD2	TRBV19	TRBJ2-1	CASGLAGGPYNEQFF	TGTGCCAGTGGACTAGCGGGAGGGCCATACAATGAGCAGTTCTTC
NA	NA	TRBV7-5	TRBJ1-1	CVRSELDGLMNTEAFF	TGTGTCAGAAGCGAACTCGACGGACTGATGAACACTGAAGCTTTCTTT
NA	NA	TRBV18	TRBJ2-3	CASSPRLASDTQYF	TGTGCCAGCTCACCCCGGCTAGCATCAGATACGCAGTATTTT
NA	NA	TRBV28	TRBJ2-3	CASSTVQGDTQYF	TGTGCCAGCAGTACAGTTCAGGGGGATACGCAGTATTTT
NA	NA	TRBV2	TRBJ1-2	CASRGRGNYGYTF	TGTGCCAGCAGGGGGCGAGGTAACTATGGCTACACCTTC
NA	TRBD1	TRBV7-6	TRBJ2-5	CASSRRQGPEETQYF	TGTGCCAGCAGCCGTAGACAGGGCCCTGAAGAGACCCAGTACTTC